Each of the 15 T cell receptor beta chains below was sequenced from the same sample in a study. TCRdb processed the reads anew with MiXCR; each CDR3 protein has one entry. This sample has about 3,500 distinct CDR3 sequences, with over 7.5% found just once. Sequencing was done on a sample of CD4+ T cells from synovial fluid. These receptor sequences come from a human donor with rheumatoid arthritis.

By its share, this clonotype is medium-sized. The genes are TRBV7-2 and TRBJ1-4; no clear D gene. The CDR3 length is 15 residues. Germline lookup yields CDR1 SGHTA and CDR2 FQGNSA. The ends were cut back, 5 bases at V and 2 bases at J, with 12 bases in the middle. DNA of the CDR3: TGTGCCAGCAGCCTCCGGATGGGGACTAATGAAAAACTGTTTTTT. As protein: CASSLRMGTNEKLFF.

By sample share, this clonotype is medium-sized (0.01 to 0.1%). The chain is built from TRBV7-2 and TRBJ1-6; D unclear. Germline V gene lookup returns CDR1 SGHTA and CDR2 FQGNSA. The CDR3 extends over 13 amino acids. Trimming removed 5 bases from V and 11 bases from J, with 13 bases in between. CDR3: CASSQIDTAPLHF. The CDR3 DNA follows: TGTGCCAGCAGCCAGATTGACACAGCACCCCTCCACTTT.

By share, this clonotype counts as medium-sized. The chain recombines TRBV20-1 with TRBJ2-3, with TRBD2 matching 8 bases. This CDR3 contains 16 residues. Germline V lookup: CDR1 DFQATT, CDR2 SNEGSKA (reference sequence). The ends lost 0 bases at V and 4 bases at J; junction bases unmatched: 9. This CDR3 is CSARDGSGGLSDTQYF. As DNA, the CDR3 is TGCAGTGCTAGAGATGGGAGCGGGGGCTTATCAGATACGCAGTATTTT.

This clonotype is medium-sized within its sample. The chain combines TRBV13 with TRBJ1-3, with TRBD1 as a possible D gene (6 bases). The CDR3 runs to 15 residues. Trimming took 7 bases from V and 0 from J, leaving 13 bases between them. CDR1 is PRHDT, CDR2 FYEKMQ, per germline (reference sequence). The chain's CDR3 is CASNQRGGSGNTIYF. As DNA, the CDR3 is TGTGCCAGCAACCAAAGGGGGGGCTCTGGAAACACCATATATTTT.

The chain combines TRBV7-3 with TRBJ2-1; D not resolved. The CDR3 totals 15 residues. With 2 bases removed from V and 4 bases from J, the gap between germline ends came to 12 bases. The germline gives CDR1 SGHTA, CDR2 FQGTGA. CDR3 protein: CASSLALSRYNEQFF. The CDR3 nucleotides read TGTGCCAGCAGCTTAGCCCTCTCGAGGTACAATGAGCAGTTCTTC.

V usage is TRBV20-1 and J usage is TRBJ2-7, with TRBD2 matching 9 bases. Germline V lookup: CDR1 DFQATT, CDR2 SNEGSKA (reference sequence). CDR3 length: 14 residues. V trimming: 6 bases; J trimming: 3 bases; junction bases outside the gene matches: 9. The CDR3 nucleotides read TGCAGTGCCAGCCCTTCTAGCGGGGACTACGAGCAGTACTTC. This translates into CSASPSSGDYEQYF.

This clonotype qualifies as medium-sized (0.01 to 0.1%). For the CDR3, the DNA is TGCAGTGCGGGACCGGGACTAGCTACCGAGACCCAGTACTTC. Its protein is CSAGPGLATETQYF. The genes are TRBV20-1 and TRBJ2-5; 9 nucleotides align to TRBD2. The CDR3 spans 14 residues. The V segment lost 6 bases and the J segment 5 bases; nucleotides outside the gene matches: 10. Germline V gene data show CDR1 as DFQATT and CDR2 as SNEGSKA (reference sequence).

By share, this clonotype ranks as large. This chain links TRBV12-3 or TRBV12-4 with TRBJ2-6, with a weak D call TRBD1 (6 bases). The CDR3 has 15 residues. The V and J ends lost 5 bases and 2 bases respectively, with 10 bases between them. This chain's CDR3 is CASSPPGAGANVLTF. CDR3 bases: TGTGCCAGCAGTCCCCCAGGGGCTGGGGCCAACGTCCTGACTTTC.

This clonotype was seen many times. This rearrangement joins TRBV18 to TRBJ2-4, with D perhaps TRBD1 or TRBD2 (5 bases each). Per the germline V gene, CDR1 is KGHSH and CDR2 is LQKENI. Trimming took 5 bases from V and 0 from J, leaving 20 bases between them. The CDR3 has 18 residues. CDR3 amino acids: CASSTGTGTTLAKNIQYF. The CDR3 nucleotides are TGTGCCAGCTCAACCGGGACCGGCACCACATTAGCCAAAAACATTCAGTACTTC.

By its share, this clonotype is medium-sized. This chain joins TRBV20-1 and TRBJ1-2, with 7 positions matching TRBD1. CDR3 length: 13 residues. The germline V gene encodes CDR1 DFQATT and CDR2 SNEGSKA (reference sequence). V lost 0 bases and J lost 6; bases outside the gene matches: 4. Here the CDR3 DNA reads TGCAGTGCTAGAGAGCCAGGGGGTGATGGCTACACCTTC. It translates to CSAREPGGDGYTF.

The J gene is TRBJ1-4, the V gene TRBV20-1, with 7 bases identical to TRBD1. CDR3 length: 13 amino acids. V shed 6 bases, J shed 10 bases, and the junction held 11 bases outside the gene matches. CDR1 and CDR2 (germline): DFQATT, SNEGSKA (reference sequence). This CDR3 reads CSAELGQKGKLFF. The CDR3, as DNA: TGCAGTGCCGAATTGGGACAGAAGGGAAAACTGTTTTTT.

By proportion, this clonotype is medium-sized. The CDR3 nucleotides are TGCGCCAGCAGCACCAATCCCGGGGGGGAGCAGTACTTC. Translated, it gives CASSTNPGGEQYF. The chain uses TRBV5-1 and TRBJ2-7; 7 nucleotides align to TRBD2. Trimming removed 4 bases from V and 7 bases from J; junction bases left unmatched: 8. The germline gives CDR1 SGHRS, CDR2 YFSETQ. The CDR3 is 13 amino acids.

The chain carries TRBV7-6 and TRBJ2-3, with TRBD2 matching over 12 bases. The CDR3 is 21 amino acids. Germline V lookup: CDR1 SGHVS, CDR2 FNYEAQ. J was trimmed by 0 bases and V by 5 bases; bases with no gene match: 18. Here the CDR3 DNA reads TGTGCCAGCAGCCCAGGGGCTAGCGGGAGGGCCTTTCTATCTAGCACAGATACGCAGTATTTT. Its protein is CASSPGASGRAFLSSTDTQYF.

This clonotype rates as large. The rearrangement joins TRBV2 to TRBJ1-5; D call uncertain. The CDR3 extends over 14 amino acids. Germline CDR1 is SNHLY and CDR2 is FYNNEI. The V end was cut by 6 bases, the J end by 2 bases, with 11 bases between. DNA of the CDR3: TGTGCCAGCAGAACCGGTATAGGCAATCAGCCCCAGCATTTT. Residues: CASRTGIGNQPQHF.

The chain's CDR3 is CASSQRIGTTGELFF. CDR3 coding DNA: TGTGCCAGCAGTCAAAGAATCGGGACAACCGGGGAGCTGTTTTTT. The V call is TRBV6-6, the J call TRBJ2-2, with D perhaps matching TRBD1 (6 bases). The CDR3 has 15 amino acids. Trimming cost V 5 bases and J 5 bases, with 15 bases left between them. In germline, CDR1 is MNHNY, CDR2 SVGAGI (reference sequence).